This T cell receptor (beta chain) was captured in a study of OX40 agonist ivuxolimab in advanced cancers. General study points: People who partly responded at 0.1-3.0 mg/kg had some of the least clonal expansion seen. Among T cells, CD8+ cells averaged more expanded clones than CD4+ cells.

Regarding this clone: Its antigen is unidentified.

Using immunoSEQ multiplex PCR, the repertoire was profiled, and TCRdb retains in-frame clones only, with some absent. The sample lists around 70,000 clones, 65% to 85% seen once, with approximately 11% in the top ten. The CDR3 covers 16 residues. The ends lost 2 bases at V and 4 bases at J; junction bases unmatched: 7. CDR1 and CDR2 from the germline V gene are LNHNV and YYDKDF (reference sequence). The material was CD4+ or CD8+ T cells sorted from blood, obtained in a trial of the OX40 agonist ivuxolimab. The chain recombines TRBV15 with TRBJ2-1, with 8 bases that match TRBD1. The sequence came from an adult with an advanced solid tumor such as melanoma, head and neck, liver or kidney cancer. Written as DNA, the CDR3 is TGTGCCACCAGCAGATTTGGACAGGGAGTTTACAATGAGCAGTTCTTC. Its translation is CATSRFGQGVYNEQFF.